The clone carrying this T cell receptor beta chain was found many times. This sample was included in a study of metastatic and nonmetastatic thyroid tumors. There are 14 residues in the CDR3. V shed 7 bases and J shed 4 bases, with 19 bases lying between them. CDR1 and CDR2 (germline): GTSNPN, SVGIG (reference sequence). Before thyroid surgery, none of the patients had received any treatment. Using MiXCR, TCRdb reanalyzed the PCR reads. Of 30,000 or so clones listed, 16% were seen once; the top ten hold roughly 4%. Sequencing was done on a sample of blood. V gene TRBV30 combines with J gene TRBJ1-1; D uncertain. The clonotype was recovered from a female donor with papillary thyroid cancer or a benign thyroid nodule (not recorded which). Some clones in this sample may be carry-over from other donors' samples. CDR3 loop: CASAHGRFSTEAFF. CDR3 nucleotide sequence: TGTGCCTCGGCACATGGACGGTTCTCCACTGAAGCTTTCTTT.